Ten or more counts support the clone carrying this T cell receptor beta chain. Antigen specificity is unknown. Per the germline V gene, CDR1 is SNHLY and CDR2 is FYNNEI. Trimming stripped 6 bases from V and 5 bases from J, with 10 bases between. CDR3 length equals 12 residues. Stable hyperthyroid donors showed no ophthalmopathy during 18 months follow-up. Enrolled hyperthyroidism patients had a new diagnosis, a duration under 2 months, and an age of 18 to 65. TCR beta CDR3 amplification used RNA transcripts. HTBI primers served in a first-round RT-PCR, which a second-round multiplex PCR followed. Via MiXCR, TCRdb re-called the multiplex PCR reads, giving one row per CDR3 protein. Counted here are about 380,000 distinct CDR3 sequences, 15% occurring once; the ten biggest clones make up 5.5% to 7%. The sample comes from a study of Graves' ophthalmopathy and Graves' hyperthyroidism. Broader study findings: The model reached roughly 70% sensitivity and about 72% specificity for predicting ophthalmopathy progression. Appearing in blood as well were most expanded thyroid clonotypes above 0.001 frequency.

Source material: peripheral blood. The chain has TRBV2 and TRBJ2-5; tentative D call: TRBD1 (5 bases). This TCR derives from a young woman with stable Graves' hyperthyroidism. CDR3 loop: CASRGLDETQYF. The CDR3 nucleotides are TGTGCCAGCAGGGGGCTGGATGAGACCCAGTACTTC.